These 30 T cell receptor beta chains were all obtained from the same sample, sequenced in a study of OX40 agonist ivuxolimab in advanced cancers. Profiled with immunoSEQ multiplex PCR; TCRdb holds only in-frame clones, not every one. Of about 560 clones listed, 60% to 70% are singletons. Sequences were derived from CD4+ or CD8+ T cells sorted from blood, sampled in a trial of the OX40 agonist ivuxolimab. The receptors stem from an adult with an advanced solid tumor such as melanoma, head and neck, liver or kidney cancer.

The genes are TRBV6-8 and TRBJ2-1, with a tentative D call TRBD2 (5 bases). Deletions cut 7 bases from V and 10 bases from J, with 17 bases between. The CDR3 sequence is 13 residues long. Germline V gene data show CDR1 as MNHGY and CDR2 as SAAAGT. Written as DNA, the CDR3 is TGTGCCAGCACCGCCGGAGAGGGAACGGAGCAGTTCTTC. This gives the protein CASTAGEGTEQFF.

The rearrangement uses TRBV19 and TRBJ1-1, with D possibly matching TRBD1 (5 bases). The V gene lost 7 bases and the J gene lost 4 bases, with 16 bases spanning the gap. The CDR3 length is 14 residues. Germline V lookup: CDR1 LNHDA, CDR2 SQIVND (reference sequence). In nucleotides, the CDR3 is TGTGCCAGTATAAGAGTTGGGGGGAGCACTGAAGCTTTCTTT. Its protein is CASIRVGGSTEAFF.

The chain combines TRBV19 with TRBJ2-1, with 12 positions matching TRBD2. J lost 4 bases, V lost 6 bases, and 4 bases had no gene match. The CDR3 is 15 amino acids. The germline V gene has CDR1 LNHDA and CDR2 SQIVND (reference sequence). The CDR3 reads CASRRTSGDYNEQFF. In DNA form, the CDR3 reads TGTGCCAGTAGACGGACTAGCGGGGATTACAATGAGCAGTTCTTC.

The rearrangement uses TRBV7-7 and TRBJ2-5, with 8 positions matching TRBD1. The junction had 10 bases not matched to a gene; V was cut back by 2 bases and J by 5 bases. Germline CDR1 reads SSHAT; CDR2 reads FNYEAQ (reference sequence). The CDR3 has 16 amino acids. This chain's CDR3 is CASSLSAGGAGETQYF. The CDR3 coding sequence is TGTGCCAGCAGCTTATCAGCAGGGGGCGCCGGGGAGACCCAGTACTTC.

The rearrangement uses TRBV7-6 and TRBJ1-2; 12 nucleotides match TRBD1. There are 15 residues in the CDR3. Germline V gene data show CDR1 as SGHVS and CDR2 as FNYEAQ. The V gene end was trimmed by 5 bases and the J gene end by 4 bases; junction bases not matched to a gene: 5. The DNA for the CDR3 is TGTGCCAGCAGCGGGGACAGGGGGCGCGTCTATGGCTACACCTTC. Translation gives CASSGDRGRVYGYTF.

The chain joins TRBV19 to TRBJ2-3; TRBD1 is a possible D gene (5 bases). This CDR3 comprises 13 residues. Per the germline V gene, CDR1 is LNHDA and CDR2 is SQIVND (reference sequence). Trimming stripped 10 bases from V and 3 bases from J, with 14 bases between. The CDR3 protein is CATLAGATDTQYF. In nucleotides, the CDR3 is TGTGCCACGCTTGCTGGGGCGACAGATACGCAGTATTTT.

This chain connects TRBV11-3 to TRBJ1-5; 9 bases align to TRBD1. This CDR3 is built from 15 residues. V gave up 5 bases and J gave up 7 bases; unmatched junction bases: 9. The germline V gene has CDR1 SGHNT and CDR2 YENEEA. The CDR3 bases are TGTGCCAGCAGCCAGGGACAGGGAGCAAGACAGCCCCAGCATTTT. It encodes CASSQGQGARQPQHF.

The V gene is TRBV6-8, the J gene TRBJ1-6; D call uncertain. CDR1 MNHGY and CDR2 SAAAGT come from the germline V gene. CDR3 size: 12 residues. The germline V and J ends were trimmed by 0 bases and 9 bases, with 3 bases remaining between them. The CDR3 coding sequence is TGTGCCAGCAGTTACTCCGGTTCACCCCTCCACTTT. As protein: CASSYSGSPLHF.

V gene TRBV6-4 combines with J gene TRBJ1-1; no clear D. CDR1 and CDR2 (germline): MRHNA, SNTAGT. The CDR3 totals 11 residues. V lost 4 bases and J lost 7, with 7 bases in between. In DNA form, the CDR3 reads TGTGCCAGCAGTGCCAGTCGTGAAGCTTTCTTT. It encodes CASSASREAFF.

This clone was counted a single time. V and J are TRBV1 and TRBJ2-2; the table's D call, TRBD2, was not checked against the DNA. TRBV1 counts as a pseudogene. There are 21 residues in the CDR3. The CDR3 loop is CASSQPPGLAGGLFATGELFF. The CDR3 nucleotides are TGCGCCAGCAGCCAACCTCCGGGACTAGCGGGGGGGCTCTTCGCCACCGGGGAGCTGTTTTTT.

The rearrangement links TRBV11-3 to TRBJ2-1, with a weak D call TRBD1 (6 bases). CDR3 size: 15 residues. V shed 5 bases and J shed 5 bases, with 16 bases lying between them. From germline, CDR1 is SGHNT and CDR2 YENEEA. DNA for the CDR3: TGTGCCAGCAGCAGACCGGGACAAAAGAACAATGAGCAGTTCTTC. Its protein product is CASSRPGQKNNEQFF.

This clone was found once. V gene TRBV5-1 combines with J gene TRBJ1-4; TRBD1 agrees at 9 bases. Germline trimming cut 1 base from V and 8 bases from J; bases unmatched to any gene: 6. The CDR3 covers 15 residues. The germline CDR1 and CDR2 sequences are SGHRS and YFSETQ. The CDR3 nucleotides are TGCGCCAGCAGCTTGATGGGACAGGGCGGGGAAAAACTGTTTTTT. Its translation is CASSLMGQGGEKLFF.

This clone was observed a few times. The chain links TRBV7-1 to TRBJ2-2; tentative D call: TRBD1 (5 bases). TRBV7-1 is an ORF; its function is uncertain. V was cut by 5 bases and J by 3 bases, with 7 bases left in between. This CDR3 is built from 13 residues. The CDR3 reads CASSPGYTGELFF. CDR3 DNA: TGTGCCAGCAGCCCAGGGTACACCGGGGAGCTGTTTTTT.

J is TRBJ1-4 and V is TRBV14; possibly TRBD1 for D (6 bases). V was shortened by 0 bases and J by 8 bases, with 13 bases between the two germline ends. Germline CDR1 SGHDN, CDR2 FVKESK. The CDR3 has 15 amino acids. The CDR3 reads CASSQDDRFQEKLFF. DNA of the CDR3: TGTGCCAGCAGCCAAGATGACAGGTTCCAAGAAAAACTGTTTTTT.

V is TRBV5-1 and J is TRBJ1-6; a weak D match, TRBD1 (6 bases). The germline V gene has CDR1 SGHRS and CDR2 YFSETQ. The V gene lost 0 bases and the J gene lost 11 bases, with 12 bases spanning the gap. The CDR3 contains 14 residues. CDR3 sequence: CASSLGDKAAPLHF. The CDR3 bases are TGCGCCAGCAGCTTGGGGGACAAAGCGGCACCCCTCCACTTT.

In its sample, this clone was seen a few times. The CDR3 bases are TGTGCCAGTAGCCCCGGACAGGGAGTCGAGCAGTACTTC. This sequence encodes CASSPGQGVEQYF. This rearrangement joins TRBV19 to TRBJ2-7; 8 bases are shared with TRBD1. CDR3 size: 13 residues. V shed 6 bases and J 6 bases; nucleotides not matched to a gene: 7. Germline V gives CDR1 LNHDA, CDR2 SQIVND (reference sequence).

This clone counts as large. The CDR3 reads CASSSPTSGTSTDTQYF. The DNA of the CDR3 is TGTGCCAGCAGCTCCCCGACTAGCGGGACTAGCACAGATACGCAGTATTTT. This rearrangement joins TRBV11-3 to TRBJ2-3; 11 positions match TRBD2. V dropped 4 bases and J dropped 0; count of bases not matched to a gene: 6. From germline, CDR1 is SGHNT and CDR2 YENEEA. CDR3 length equals 17 residues. Together with reference TRBV11-3 and TRBJ2-3, the CDR3 gives the full variable domain: EAGVVQSPRYKIIEKKQPVAFWCNPISGHNTLYWYLQNLGQGPELLIRYENEEAVDDSQLPKDRFSAERLKGVDSTLKIQPAELGDSAVYLCASSSPTSGTSTDTQYFGPGTRLTVL.

This chain links TRBV19 with TRBJ2-1; the match to TRBD2 covers 11 bases. The CDR3 spans 15 residues. Germline V CDR1 and CDR2: LNHDA, SQIVND (reference sequence). Trimming at V came to 6 bases and at J to 1 base, leaving 2 bases not matched to a gene. In DNA, the CDR3 is TGTGCCAGTAGGGGGACTAGCGGATCCTACAATGAGCAGTTCTTC. This sequence encodes CASRGTSGSYNEQFF.

V usage is TRBV18 and J usage is TRBJ1-5; tentative D call: TRBD1 (5 bases). The germline V gene encodes CDR1 KGHSH and CDR2 LQKENI. The CDR3 contains 13 residues. V was cut by 4 bases and J by 5 bases, with 9 bases left in between. Written as DNA, the CDR3 is TGTGCCAGCTCACTCCGGGGCCATCAGCCCCAGCATTTT. Its protein product is CASSLRGHQPQHF. Complete variable domain (other parts from reference TRBV18 and TRBJ1-5): NAGVMQNPRHLVRRRGQEARLRCSPMKGHSHVYWYRQLPEEGLKFMVYLQKENIIDESGMPKERFSAEFPKEGPSILRIQQVVRGDSAAYFCASSLRGHQPQHFGDGTRLSIL.

The V gene is TRBV11-3, the J gene TRBJ2-1; 10 nucleotides line up with TRBD2. The CDR3 is made up of 18 amino acids. Germline-derived CDR1 and CDR2 are SGHNT and YENEEA. V shed 5 bases, J shed 3 bases, and the junction held 13 bases outside the gene matches. Written as DNA, the CDR3 is TGTGCCAGCAGCCCTAGCGGGGGCGGGACAGGATTCTACAATGAGCAGTTCTTC. As protein: CASSPSGGGTGFYNEQFF.

This clone has a single count. V gene TRBV11-3 combines with J gene TRBJ1-2, with a tentative D call TRBD1 (6 bases). The CDR3 totals 14 residues. V was clipped by 5 bases and J by 7 bases, with 17 bases between them. Germline assignment: CDR1 SGHNT and CDR2 YENEEA. The CDR3 DNA follows: TGTGCCAGCAGCCCCACCGGGACAAGGAGTGGCTACACCTTC. Amino acids: CASSPTGTRSGYTF.

This clone was observed once. This chain uses TRBV5-1 with TRBJ2-7; D ambiguous. The length of the CDR3 is 16 residues. Germline V lookup: CDR1 SGHRS, CDR2 YFSETQ. The V end lost 0 bases, the J end lost 4 bases, and 17 bases lay between the germline ends. CDR3 residues: CASSLGHGKGAYEQYF. The DNA of the CDR3 is TGCGCCAGCAGCTTGGGTCATGGGAAAGGAGCATACGAGCAGTACTTC.

The V and J genes are TRBV7-1 and TRBJ2-7; maybe TRBD2 (5 bases). TRBV7-1 is an open reading frame, and its role is uncertain. This CDR3 has 17 amino acids. Trimming took off 4 bases at V and 2 bases at J, with 21 bases between the two ends. The CDR3 nucleotides read TGTGCCAGCAGCTTACCCGCCCGGGGAGAGCCTACCTACGAGCAGTACTTC. As protein: CASSLPARGEPTYEQYF.

The count of this clone is one. The genes are TRBV28 and TRBJ2-7, with TRBD1 as a possible D gene (6 bases). Per germline, CDR1 MDHEN and CDR2 SYDVKM. Trimming pared 5 bases from V and 0 bases from J, leaving 14 bases between. The CDR3 is made up of 15 amino acids. DNA of the CDR3: TGTGCCAGCAGTCCCCAGGGGATTCACTCCTACGAGCAGTACTTC. Translated, it gives CASSPQGIHSYEQYF.

The V and J genes are TRBV30 and TRBJ1-1, with a tentative D call TRBD1 (5 bases). The CDR3 has 13 residues. V lost 7 bases and J lost 1, with 13 bases in between. Germline V lookup: CDR1 GTSNPN, CDR2 SVGIG (reference sequence). CDR3 in amino acids: CASRDRANTEAFF. The DNA for the CDR3 is TGTGCCTCGAGGGACCGAGCGAACACTGAAGCTTTCTTT.

The chain uses TRBV19 and TRBJ2-7; 11 bases are a match to TRBD1. Germline CDR1 and CDR2: LNHDA and SQIVND (reference sequence). The junction had 4 bases not matched to a gene; V was cut back by 5 bases and J by 1 base. The CDR3 runs 15 residues. The CDR3 DNA reads as TGTGCCAGTAGTCTAGGACAGGGGGCATCCTACGAGCAGTACTTC. Translated, it gives CASSLGQGASYEQYF. Combining the CDR3 with reference TRBV19 and TRBJ2-7 gives the whole variable domain DGGITQSPKYLFRKEGQNVTLSCEQNLNHDAMYWYRQDPGQGLRLIYYSQIVNDFQKGDIAEGYSVSREKKESFPLTVTSAQKNPTAFYLCASSLGQGASYEQYFGPGTRLTVT.

The chain joins TRBV19 to TRBJ2-7; 11 bases align to TRBD2. The CDR3 is 17 residues long. Germline V lookup: CDR1 LNHDA, CDR2 SQIVND (reference sequence). J lost 3 bases, V lost 3 bases, and 10 bases had no gene match. In DNA, the CDR3 is TGTGCCAGTAGTATCCCCGTTACTAGCGGGAGAATCTACGAGCAGTACTTC. It yields the protein CASSIPVTSGRIYEQYF. Combining the CDR3 with reference TRBV19 and TRBJ2-7 gives the whole variable domain DGGITQSPKYLFRKEGQNVTLSCEQNLNHDAMYWYRQDPGQGLRLIYYSQIVNDFQKGDIAEGYSVSREKKESFPLTVTSAQKNPTAFYLCASSIPVTSGRIYEQYFGPGTRLTVT.

As to this clone: At one end the junction does not follow the germline gene, possibly because of a read error. The chain combines TRBV6-8 with TRBJ2-2; tentatively, D is TRBD1 (5 bases). This CDR3 contains 13 residues. From germline, CDR1 is MNHGY and CDR2 SAAAGT. The CDR3: CASSDSGTGELFF. As DNA, the CDR3 is TGTGCCAGCAGTGACTCAGGGACCGGGGAGCTGTTTTTT.

This clone has a single count. The genes are TRBV15 and TRBJ2-3, with a possible D match to TRBD1 (6 bases). The CDR3 spans 17 residues. V lost 0 bases and J lost 1, with 14 bases in between. Germline V CDR1 and CDR2: LNHNV, YYDKDF (reference sequence). Here the CDR3 DNA reads TGTGCCACCAGCAGAGATAGGATGGACAGTCGCACAGATACGCAGTATTTT. Protein product: CATSRDRMDSRTDTQYF.

This rearrangement joins TRBV6-8 to TRBJ2-2; tentatively, D is TRBD1 (6 bases). Germline V gene lookup returns CDR1 MNHGY and CDR2 SAAAGT. V lost 2 bases, J lost 1 base, and 8 bases lay in between. This CDR3 contains 15 residues. Here the CDR3 reads CASSYAQGNTGELFF. The CDR3 DNA is TGTGCCAGCAGTTACGCACAGGGGAACACCGGGGAGCTGTTTTTT.